The present entry profiles one T cell receptor beta chain with its context. Its antigen remains unidentified. TCRdb keeps only in-frame clones here, not all; method: immunoSEQ multiplex PCR. Of about 2 million clones listed, 85% to 95% are singletons. This entry comes from a study of shared clonotypes between healthy human individuals. Study context: For every donor, three CD4 naive, three CD4 memory, two CD8 naive and one CD8 memory plates were used.

CDR3 size: 14 residues. With 11 bases clipped from V and 2 bases from J, the junction kept 5 bases outside the gene matches. The V gene's germline CDR1 is ENHRY and CDR2 SYGVKD. There were no recent acute infections or vaccinations among the donors, who were healthy HIV-negative adults. Study results and caveats: Rarefaction exposed incomplete sorted-subset sequencing despite large depth. An anticipated effect of sequencing depth on clonotype sharing among donors was recognized.

This TCR derives from a man in his late teens or twenties in good health. The chain joins TRBV10-3 to TRBJ2-2, with TRBD1 matching 10 bases. Material for sequencing was naive CD4+ T cells sorted from blood. Sample subset: CD45RA+ positively selected. The CDR3 loop is CAGRDRGNTGELFF. The CDR3 nucleotides read TGTGCCGGCCGGGACAGGGGCAACACCGGGGAGCTGTTTTTT.